This T cell receptor beta chain was sequenced during a study of early T cells in non-severe SARS-CoV-2 infection. This clonotype was counted ten times or more. Its specificity is unknown. Findings and limits, study-wide: Lookups in VDJdb leaned toward anti-spike CD8 responses and missed private and CD4 specificities.

Germline-derived CDR1 and CDR2 are MNHEY and SVGEGT. This CDR3 has 12 residues. V shed 5 bases and J shed 5 bases, with 7 bases lying between them. Researchers attached unique molecular identifiers to individual cDNA molecules. TCRdb re-analysed the 5' RACE reads in MiXCR, keeping a single row per CDR3 protein. The sample has about 19,000 distinct CDR3 sequences; roughly 6.1% are singletons. The sequence derives from an adult who was a healthcare worker with PCR-confirmed SARS-CoV-2 infection or an uninfected control (not recorded which). The chain uses TRBV6-2 or TRBV6-3 and TRBJ2-1, with D unresolved. Sequenced input: whole blood. This chain's CDR3 is CASSRLDNEQFF. CDR3 coding DNA: TGTGCCAGCAGTCGACTCGACAATGAGCAGTTCTTC.